This T cell receptor beta chain derives from a study of Graves' ophthalmopathy and Graves' hyperthyroidism. Broader study findings: The blood repertoire also included most expanded thyroid clonotypes above 0.001 frequency.

From germline, CDR1 is SGHVS and CDR2 FQNEAQ. The CDR3 totals 15 residues. In this cohort, patients with other autoimmune diseases, uncontrolled infections, pregnancy or lactation were excluded. Diagnosis was based on clinical symptoms, serum thyroxine, TRAb, thyroid ultrasound and orbital computed tomography. A roughly 10 ml volume of fresh peripheral blood provided the PBMCs. As to this clonotype: The antigen remains undetermined. The junction does not match germline at one end; this may be a read error.

Amplified material comprised TCR beta CDR3 regions derived from RNA transcripts. First-round RT-PCR with HTBI primers preceded a second-round multiplex PCR. TCRdb fed the multiplex PCR reads into MiXCR, producing one record per CDR3 protein. The sample records 650,000 to 900,000 distinct CDR3 sequences, roughly 40% being singletons. This TCR was sampled from an adult man with Graves' ophthalmopathy. The chain combines TRBV7-8 with TRBJ2-5, with 10 bases fitting TRBD2. Sequences were obtained from peripheral blood. The CDR3 region is CASGLASSGGETQYF. Here the CDR3 DNA reads TGTGCCAGCGGCTTAGCGTCTAGCGGGGGAGAGACCCAGTACTTC.